This paragraph reports one T cell receptor (beta chain). What it recognizes is unknown. The sample originates from a study of cytomegalovirus exposure and HLA in healthy donors. 13 Jbeta primers and 60 Vbeta primers were used for the PCR. Clones were read by immunoSEQ multiplex PCR, and TCRdb kept only the in-frame ones, dropping some. The sample yields roughly 190,000 clones, about four fifths seen once. Study observations and caveats: Most CMV-associated TCR beta chains were later found to appear HLA-restricted.

The sample taken for sequencing was PBMCs. This sequence was found in a girl aged 5-17 years in good health and CMV-seropositive.

The CDR3 sequence: CASSVGAGALEQYF. The CDR3 DNA reads as TGTGCCAGCAGCGTAGGGGCGGGGGCCTTAGAGCAGTACTTC. This sequence joins TRBV9 and TRBJ2-7; a weak D match, TRBD2 (7 bases). The CDR3 is 14 residues long. From germline, CDR1 is SGDLS and CDR2 YYNGEE. V lost 0 bases, J lost 7 bases, and 14 bases lay in between. Full variable domain (rest looked up from reference TRBV9 and TRBJ2-7): DSGVTQTPKHLITATGQRVTLRCSPRSGDLSVYWYQQSLDQGLQFLIQYYNGEERAKGNILERFSAQQFPDLHSELNLSSLELGDSALYFCASSVGAGALEQYFGPGTRLTVT.